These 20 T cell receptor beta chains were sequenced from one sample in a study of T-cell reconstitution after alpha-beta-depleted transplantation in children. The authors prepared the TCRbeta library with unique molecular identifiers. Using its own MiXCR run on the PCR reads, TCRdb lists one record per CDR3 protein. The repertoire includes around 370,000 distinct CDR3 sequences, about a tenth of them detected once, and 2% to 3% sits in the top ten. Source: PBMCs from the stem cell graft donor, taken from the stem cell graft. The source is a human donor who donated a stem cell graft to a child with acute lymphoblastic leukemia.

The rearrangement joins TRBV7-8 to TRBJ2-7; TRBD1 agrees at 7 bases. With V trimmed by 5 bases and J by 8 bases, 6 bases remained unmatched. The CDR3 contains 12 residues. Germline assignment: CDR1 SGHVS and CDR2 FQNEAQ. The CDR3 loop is CASSLRQGQQYF. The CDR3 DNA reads TGTGCCAGCAGCCTAAGACAGGGCCAGCAGTACTTC. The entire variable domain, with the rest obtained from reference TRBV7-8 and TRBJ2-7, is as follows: GAGVSQSPRYKVAKRGQDVALRCDPISGHVSLFWYQQALGQGPEFLTYFQNEAQLDKSGLPSDRFFAERPEGSVSTLKIQRTQQEDSAVYLCASSLRQGQQYFGPGTRLTVT.

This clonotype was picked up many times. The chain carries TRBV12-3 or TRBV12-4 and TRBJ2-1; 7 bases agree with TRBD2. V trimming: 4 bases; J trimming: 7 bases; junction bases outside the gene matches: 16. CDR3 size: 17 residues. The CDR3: CASSSRLAYGPSNEQFF. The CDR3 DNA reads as TGTGCCAGCAGTTCAAGACTAGCATACGGGCCCTCAAATGAGCAGTTCTTC.

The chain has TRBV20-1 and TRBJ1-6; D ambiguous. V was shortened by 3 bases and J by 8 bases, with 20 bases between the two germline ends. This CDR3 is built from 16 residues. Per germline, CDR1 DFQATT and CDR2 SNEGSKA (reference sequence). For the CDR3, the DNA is TGCAGTGCTAGGGGTAGAGAGAGTGGAGAGGATTCACCCCTCCACTTT. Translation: CSARGRESGEDSPLHF.

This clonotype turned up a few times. The CDR3 DNA is TGTGCCAGCAGCCGAGGGACAGGGGGCTTCGATGAGCAGTTCTTC. Its translation: CASSRGTGGFDEQFF. This chain connects TRBV7-9 to TRBJ2-1; TRBD1 agrees at 12 bases. Germline loops: CDR1 SEHNR, CDR2 FQNEAQ (reference sequence). V shed 5 bases, J shed 8 bases, and the junction held 7 bases outside the gene matches. CDR3 size: 15 residues.

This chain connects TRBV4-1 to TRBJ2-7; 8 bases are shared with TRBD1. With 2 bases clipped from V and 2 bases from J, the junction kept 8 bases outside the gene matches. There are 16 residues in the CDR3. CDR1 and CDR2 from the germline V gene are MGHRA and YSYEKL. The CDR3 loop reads CASSQSPGQATYEQYF. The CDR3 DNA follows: TGCGCCAGCAGCCAATCTCCGGGACAGGCGACCTACGAGCAGTACTTC.

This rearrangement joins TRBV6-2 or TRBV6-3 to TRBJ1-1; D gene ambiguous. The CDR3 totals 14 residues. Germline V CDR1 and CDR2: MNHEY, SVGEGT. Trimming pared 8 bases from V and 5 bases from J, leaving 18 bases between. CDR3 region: CASRLLSSGTEAFF. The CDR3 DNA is TGTGCCAGCCGCTTGTTAAGTTCGGGGACTGAAGCTTTCTTT.

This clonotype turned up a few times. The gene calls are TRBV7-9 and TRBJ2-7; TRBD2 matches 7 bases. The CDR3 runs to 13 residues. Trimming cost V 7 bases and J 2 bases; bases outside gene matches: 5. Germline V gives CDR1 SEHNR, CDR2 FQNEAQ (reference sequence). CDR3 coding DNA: TGTGCCAGCAAAGGGCTAGCGGCCTACGAGCAGTACTTC. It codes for CASKGLAAYEQYF. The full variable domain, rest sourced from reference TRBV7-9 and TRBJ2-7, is DTGVSQNPRHKITKRGQNVTFRCDPISEHNRLYWYRQTLGQGPEFLTYFQNEAQLEKSRLLSDRFSAERPKGSFSTLEIQRTEQGDSAMYLCASKGLAAYEQYFGPGTRLTVT.

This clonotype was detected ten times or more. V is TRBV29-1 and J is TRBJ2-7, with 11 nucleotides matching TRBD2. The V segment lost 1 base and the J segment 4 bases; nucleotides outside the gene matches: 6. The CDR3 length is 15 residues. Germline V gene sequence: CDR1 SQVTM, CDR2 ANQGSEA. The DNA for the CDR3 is TGCAGCGTTGAAGTTGAGACTAGCGGGGTGTACGAGCAGTACTTC. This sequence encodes CSVEVETSGVYEQYF.

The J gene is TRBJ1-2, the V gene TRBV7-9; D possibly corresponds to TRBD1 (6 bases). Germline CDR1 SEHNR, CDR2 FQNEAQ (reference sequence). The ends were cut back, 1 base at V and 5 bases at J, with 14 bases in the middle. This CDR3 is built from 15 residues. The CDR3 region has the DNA TGTGCCAGCAGCTTAGTGGGGGGCGAGCGGTATGGCTACACCTTC. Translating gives CASSLVGGERYGYTF.

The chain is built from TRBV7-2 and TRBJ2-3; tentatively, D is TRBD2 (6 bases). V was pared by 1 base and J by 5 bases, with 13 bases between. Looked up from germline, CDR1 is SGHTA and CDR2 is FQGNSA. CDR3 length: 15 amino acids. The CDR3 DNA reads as TGTGCCAGCAGCTTAGAATCGGGGGTGAAAGATACGCAGTATTTT. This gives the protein CASSLESGVKDTQYF.

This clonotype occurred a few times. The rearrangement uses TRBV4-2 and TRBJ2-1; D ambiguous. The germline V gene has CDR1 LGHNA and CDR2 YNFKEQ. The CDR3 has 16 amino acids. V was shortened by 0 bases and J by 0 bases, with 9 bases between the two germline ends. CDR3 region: CASSQETSSSYNEQFF. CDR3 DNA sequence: TGTGCCAGCAGCCAAGAAACTTCTTCCTCCTACAATGAGCAGTTCTTC.

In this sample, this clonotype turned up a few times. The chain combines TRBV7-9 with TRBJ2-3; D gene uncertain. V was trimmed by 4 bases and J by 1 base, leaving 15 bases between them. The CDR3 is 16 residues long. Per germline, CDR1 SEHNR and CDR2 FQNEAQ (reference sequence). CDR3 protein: CASSSYPARGTDTQYF. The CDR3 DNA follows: TGTGCCAGCAGCTCCTACCCCGCTCGCGGCACAGATACGCAGTATTTT.

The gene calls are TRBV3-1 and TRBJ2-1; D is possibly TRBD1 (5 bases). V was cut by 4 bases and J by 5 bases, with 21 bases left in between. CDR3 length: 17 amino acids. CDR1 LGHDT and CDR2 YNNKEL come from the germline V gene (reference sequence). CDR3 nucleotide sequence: TGTGCCAGCAGCCCCCCACTAACGGTTTTCAGGGACAATGAGCAGTTCTTC. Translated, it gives CASSPPLTVFRDNEQFF.

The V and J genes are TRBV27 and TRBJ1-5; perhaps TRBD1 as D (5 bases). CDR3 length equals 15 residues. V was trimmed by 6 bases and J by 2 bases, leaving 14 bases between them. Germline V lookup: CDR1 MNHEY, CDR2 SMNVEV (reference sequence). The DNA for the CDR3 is TGTGCCAGCAGGCCCAGCAGGGACCGCAATCAGCCCCAGCATTTT. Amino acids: CASRPSRDRNQPQHF.

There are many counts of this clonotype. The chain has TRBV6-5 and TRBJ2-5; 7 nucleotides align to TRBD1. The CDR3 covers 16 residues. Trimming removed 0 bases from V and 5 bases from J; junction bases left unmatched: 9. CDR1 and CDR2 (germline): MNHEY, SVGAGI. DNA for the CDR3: TGTGCCAGCAGTTACTCGTCAACAGGGGTAGGGGAGACCCAGTACTTC. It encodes CASSYSSTGVGETQYF.

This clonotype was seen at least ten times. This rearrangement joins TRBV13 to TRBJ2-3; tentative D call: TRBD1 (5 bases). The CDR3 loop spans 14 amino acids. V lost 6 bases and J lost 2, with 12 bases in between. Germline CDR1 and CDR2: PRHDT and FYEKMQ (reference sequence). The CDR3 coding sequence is TGTGCCAGCAGTCGTGACAGCTTCACAGATACGCAGTATTTT. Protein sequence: CASSRDSFTDTQYF.

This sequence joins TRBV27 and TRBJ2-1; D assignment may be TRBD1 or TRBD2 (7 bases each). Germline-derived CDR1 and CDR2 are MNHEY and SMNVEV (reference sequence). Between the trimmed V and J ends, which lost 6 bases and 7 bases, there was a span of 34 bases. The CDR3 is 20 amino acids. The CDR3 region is CASSAGRQGLSRGRENEQFF. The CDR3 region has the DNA TGTGCCAGCAGCGCCGGCCGACAGGGTTTGAGTCGAGGGCGGGAGAATGAGCAGTTCTTC.

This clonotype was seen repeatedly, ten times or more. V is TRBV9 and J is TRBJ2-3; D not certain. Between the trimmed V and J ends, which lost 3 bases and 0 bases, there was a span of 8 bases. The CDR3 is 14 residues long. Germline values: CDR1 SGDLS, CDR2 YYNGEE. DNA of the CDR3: TGTGCCAGCAGCGAGGCGCCTAGCACAGATACGCAGTATTTT. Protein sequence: CASSEAPSTDTQYF.

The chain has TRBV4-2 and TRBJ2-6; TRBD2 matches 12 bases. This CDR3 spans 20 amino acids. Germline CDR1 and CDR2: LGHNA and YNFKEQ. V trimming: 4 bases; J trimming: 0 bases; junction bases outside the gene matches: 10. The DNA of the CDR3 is TGTGCCAGCAGCCTCGGGCTAGCGGGAGGGGAACGCTCTGGGGCCAACGTCCTGACTTTC. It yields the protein CASSLGLAGGERSGANVLTF.

In nucleotides, the CDR3 is TGTGCCAGCAGCTCCGTAGGGGGGAACTCCTACAATGAGCAGTTCTTC. Protein: CASSSVGGNSYNEQFF. The genes are TRBV7-2 and TRBJ2-1, with D perhaps given as TRBD1 or TRBD2 (6 bases each). Germline lookup yields CDR1 SGHTA and CDR2 FQGNSA. CDR3 length: 16 amino acids. The ends were cut back, 4 bases at V and 0 bases at J, with 13 bases in the middle.